This T cell receptor (beta chain) emerged from a study of blood T cell repertoires in COVID-19. Study as a whole: Samples representing acute and convalescent COVID-19 were sourced from the United States, Italy and Spain. T cells, B-cell-depleted T cells, or PBMCs provided the cDNA or gDNA that served as material.

The CDR3 is 16 amino acids. V shed 1 base and J shed 5 bases, with 17 bases lying between them. CDR1 and CDR2 from the germline V gene are MDHEN and SYDVKM. Measured with immunoSEQ multiplex PCR; TCRdb has only the in-frame clones, and not every one. Here the sample spans approximately 330,000 clones, roughly 90% being singletons. V is TRBV28 and J is TRBJ2-5; a possible D gene is TRBD2 (5 bases). The TCR sequence derives from a woman in her forties or fifties with active or convalescent COVID-19. The sample was peripheral blood. The DNA for the CDR3 is TGTGCCAGCAGTTTATTAGTGAGGTCCGGCGGGGAGACCCAGTACTTC. It specifies CASSLLVRSGGETQYF.